The clone carrying this T cell receptor beta chain turned up a few times. Its antigen is not identified. The sample belongs to a study of T-cell reconstitution after alpha-beta-depleted transplantation in children. Between the trimmed V and J ends, which lost 5 bases and 2 bases, there was a span of 16 bases. The CDR3 sequence is 16 residues long. Findings and caveats of the study: Alpha-beta T cells present about two months after transplant were reported to originate from several hundred expanded graft clones. Diversity of TCRbeta at day 60 was high in some patients, arising from surviving recipient T cells and thymic progenitors. It was newly produced T cells that mostly accounted for T-cell counts and diversity one year after transplant.

Researchers prepared the TCRbeta library using unique molecular identifiers, the study reports. TCRdb processed the PCR reads anew with MiXCR; each CDR3 protein has one entry. The sample includes 250,000 to 350,000 distinct CDR3 sequences, approximately 20% of them seen just once. The chain links TRBV12-3 or TRBV12-4 to TRBJ1-5; D ambiguous. Here the sequenced sample was PBMCs, mostly from graft donor cells, taken 180 days after TCRalphabeta/CD19-depleted stem cell transplant. This TCR was sampled from a male patient younger than 18 who had a stem cell transplant for acute lymphoblastic leukemia, so the T cells may come from the graft donor. As DNA, the CDR3 is TGTGCCAGCAGTCCCCGGACCACTCGGGGCAATCAGCCCCAGCATTTT. Protein: CASSPRTTRGNQPQHF.